These 9 T cell receptor beta chains were sequenced from one sample in a study of lymphopenia after photon versus proton radiotherapy. This table comes from immunoSEQ multiplex PCR, and its TCRdb copy is limited to in-frame clones, with some not included. Among around 42,000 clones listed, roughly 87% were seen once. Source: peripheral blood, taken from a patient treated with photon-based radiotherapy. The receptors stem from a man aged 35 to 55 with gastric cancer.

The chain links TRBV5-1 to TRBJ1-2; D gene uncertain. The CDR3 length is 14 residues. V was shortened by 5 bases and J by 2 bases, with 13 bases between the two germline ends. Germline CDR1 is SGHRS and CDR2 is YFSETQ. CDR3 in DNA: TGCGCCAGCAGTCCGGCTGGGGAGAACTATGGCTACACCTTC. This sequence encodes CASSPAGENYGYTF.

This clone was seen once. Other DNA sequences in the same sample also yield this CDR3. The chain uses TRBV29-1 and TRBJ1-5; unclear D gene. The CDR3 spans 12 residues. Germline assignment: CDR1 SQVTM and CDR2 ANQGSEA. V lost 4 bases to trimming and J lost 3 bases, with 7 bases between them. This chain's CDR3 is CSVGGSNQPQHF. In nucleotides, the CDR3 is TGCAGCGTTGGGGGTTCCAATCAGCCCCAGCATTTT.

V is TRBV30 and J is TRBJ1-1; TRBD1 is a possible D gene (6 bases). With 1 base removed from V and 6 bases from J, the gap between germline ends came to 9 bases. Germline loops: CDR1 GTSNPN, CDR2 SVGIG (reference sequence). The length of the CDR3 is 12 residues. DNA of the CDR3: TGTGCCTGGAGTGGCGGACAGCCTGAAGCTTTCTTT. Translated, it gives CAWSGGQPEAFF.

This chain joins TRBV28 and TRBJ1-5, with no clear D. Trimming left V 8 bases short and J 4 bases short, with 18 bases between. Germline V CDR1 and CDR2: MDHEN, SYDVKM. The CDR3 consists of 15 residues. The CDR3 DNA reads as TGTGCCAGCGGGCTGGGTAATTTAGGGAATCAGCCCCAGCATTTT. As protein: CASGLGNLGNQPQHF.

The genes are TRBV5-4 and TRBJ2-5; D not certain. CDR1 and CDR2 from the germline V gene are SGHNT and YYREEE (reference sequence). The V and J ends lost 0 bases and 5 bases respectively, with 8 bases between them. The CDR3 consists of 13 residues. In DNA, the CDR3 is TGTGCCAGCAGCTTGGACAGTGGGGAGACCCAGTACTTC. It encodes CASSLDSGETQYF.

The rearrangement uses TRBV27 and TRBJ2-5; the match to TRBD1 covers 7 bases. The CDR3 consists of 15 residues. The germline gives CDR1 MNHEY, CDR2 SMNVEV (reference sequence). V gave up 2 bases and J gave up 2 bases; unmatched junction bases: 5. CDR3 DNA: TGTGCCAGCAGTTTAGAAGGGGGACAGCAAGAGACCCAGTACTTC. It specifies CASSLEGGQQETQYF.

The genes are TRBV5-4 and TRBJ1-2; tentative D call: TRBD1 (5 bases). This CDR3 is built from 14 residues. In germline, CDR1 is SGHNT, CDR2 YYREEE (reference sequence). The V end was cut by 3 bases, the J end by 2 bases, with 11 bases between. The CDR3 protein is CASSSDPGNYGYTF. The CDR3 DNA is TGTGCCAGCAGCTCGGATCCAGGGAACTATGGCTACACCTTC. The full variable domain, rest sourced from reference TRBV5-4 and TRBJ1-2, is ETGVTQSPTHLIKTRGQQVTLRCSSQSGHNTVSWYQQALGQGPQFIFQYYREEENGRGNFPPRFSGLQFPNYSSELNVNALELDDSALYLCASSSDPGNYGYTFGSGTRLTVV.

V usage is TRBV10-1 and J usage is TRBJ1-5, with D perhaps TRBD1 (5 bases). Germline V gene lookup returns CDR1 WNHNN and CDR2 SYGVQD (reference sequence). Trimming pared 2 bases from V and 8 bases from J, leaving 10 bases between. The CDR3 is made up of 13 amino acids. The CDR3 region has the DNA TGCGCCAGCAGTGAGACAGGTTCAGAGCCCCAGCATTTT. Protein product: CASSETGSEPQHF.

The rearrangement uses TRBV11-1 and TRBJ1-6, with a possible D match to TRBD1 (5 bases). Germline CDR1 reads SGHAT; CDR2 reads FQDESV (reference sequence). The CDR3 length is 14 residues. The V end lost 0 bases, the J end lost 9 bases, and 9 bases lay between the germline ends. Written as DNA, the CDR3 is TGTGCCAGCAGCTTAGCTGGGGGGGTTTCACCCCTCCACTTT. Translated: CASSLAGGVSPLHF.